Presented here are 30 T cell receptor beta chains from one specimen sequenced in a study of human T cells and chemical hapten exposure. TCRdb passed the RACE reads through MiXCR, listing each CDR3 protein once. This repertoire shows more than 85,000 distinct CDR3 sequences, more than 7% found once; its top ten account for approximately 3%. The time point denotes: patch test 2, 6 weeks after DPC sensitization. Treatment defined: therapeutic diphenylcyclopropenone sensitization with weekly scalp DPC. The source was whole blood, collected in connection with sensitization to the hapten diphenylcyclopropenone (DPC). These receptors originate from a middle-aged woman with alopecia areata. Some clones in this sample may be carry-over from other donors' samples.

V usage is TRBV28 and J usage is TRBJ2-7; 10 positions match TRBD2. This CDR3 is built from 16 residues. J lost 4 bases, V lost 6 bases, and 12 bases had no gene match. Germline CDR1 reads MDHEN; CDR2 reads SYDVKM. CDR3 DNA sequence: TGTGCCAGCAGCTTGCGGATATCTAGCGGGGGTTACGAGCAGTACTTC. This codes for CASSLRISSGGYEQYF. The entire variable domain, with the rest obtained from reference TRBV28 and TRBJ2-7, is as follows: DVKVTQSSRYLVKRTGEKVFLECVQDMDHENMFWYRQDPGLGLRLIYFSYDVKMKEKGDIPEGYSVSREKKERFSLILESASTNQTSMYLCASSLRISSGGYEQYFGPGTRLTVT.

This clonotype was found many times. The chain combines TRBV7-9 with TRBJ2-1; 7 nucleotides match TRBD2. The V gene end was trimmed by 5 bases and the J gene end by 8 bases; junction bases not matched to a gene: 6. This CDR3 is built from 13 residues. The germline V gene encodes CDR1 SEHNR and CDR2 FQNEAQ (reference sequence). CDR3 sequence reads: CASSLPGGHEQFF. CDR3 bases: TGTGCCAGCAGCCTCCCGGGGGGACATGAGCAGTTCTTC.

This clonotype came up many times. CDR3: CSARDYAGGYEQYF. CDR3 bases: TGCAGTGCTAGAGATTACGCGGGGGGCTACGAGCAGTACTTC. The genes are TRBV20-1 and TRBJ2-7; TRBD2 aligns across 8 bases. J lost 3 bases, V lost 0 bases, and 4 bases had no gene match. The CDR3 extends over 14 amino acids. The germline gives CDR1 DFQATT, CDR2 SNEGSKA (reference sequence).

The chain has TRBV7-6 and TRBJ2-3; D remains unclear. Trimming took 0 bases from V and 0 from J, leaving 7 bases between them. In germline, CDR1 is SGHVS, CDR2 FNYEAQ. This CDR3 is 15 amino acids long. This CDR3 is CASSLATYSTDTQYF. CDR3 DNA sequence: TGTGCCAGCAGCTTAGCGACTTACAGCACAGATACGCAGTATTTT.

The chain is built from TRBV4-3 and TRBJ2-4; 9 bases line up with TRBD2. Germline V gene lookup returns CDR1 LGHNA and CDR2 YSLEER. The CDR3 runs to 16 residues. V dropped 0 bases and J dropped 4; count of bases not matched to a gene: 4. Here the CDR3 reads CASSQEWRGGKNIQYF. The CDR3 DNA is TGCGCCAGCAGCCAAGAGTGGCGGGGGGGAAAAAACATTCAGTACTTC.

This CDR3 is CASSWTSGGAKDTQYF. DNA for the CDR3: TGTGCCAGCAGCTGGACTAGCGGGGGGGCGAAAGATACGCAGTATTTT. The chain combines TRBV7-2 with TRBJ2-3; 15 nucleotides line up with TRBD2. This CDR3 region has 16 residues. The V gene's germline CDR1 is SGHTA and CDR2 FQGNSA. Trimming took 4 bases from V and 5 from J; bases not matched to a gene: 4. The full variable domain, its missing parts supplied by reference TRBV7-2 and TRBJ2-3, is GAGVSQSPSNKVTEKGKDVELRCDPISGHTALYWYRQSLGQGLEFLIYFQGNSAPDKSGLPSDRFSAERTGGSVSTLTIQRTQQEDSAVYLCASSWTSGGAKDTQYFGPGTRLTVL.

This clonotype was seen at least ten times. The chain couples TRBV7-3 to TRBJ2-1, with a tentative D call TRBD1 (6 bases). The CDR3 loop spans 16 amino acids. CDR1 and CDR2 (germline): SGHTA, FQGTGA. Trimming took off 5 bases at V and 4 bases at J, with 18 bases between the two ends. The CDR3 region is CASSLSQGSRYNEQFF. CDR3 nucleotide sequence: TGTGCCAGCAGCCTTTCCCAGGGGAGTCGGTACAATGAGCAGTTCTTC.

This rearrangement joins TRBV29-1 to TRBJ2-3; TRBD2 might be the D (5 bases). Germline CDR1 and CDR2: SQVTM and ANQGSEA. Trimming pared 6 bases from V and 3 bases from J, leaving 7 bases between. This CDR3 has 11 amino acids. The CDR3 reads CSVGETDTQYF. The DNA of the CDR3 is TGCAGCGTCGGGGAGACAGATACGCAGTATTTT.

This clonotype has at least ten counts. The chain has TRBV5-6 and TRBJ2-3, with 11 nucleotides matching TRBD2. The V and J ends lost 2 bases and 2 bases, in that order; junction bases with no gene match: 4. The germline CDR1 and CDR2 sequences are SGHDT and YYEEEE. The CDR3 is 16 residues long. The CDR3: CASSLLAGAATDTQYF. In DNA form, the CDR3 reads TGTGCCAGCAGCTTACTAGCGGGGGCCGCCACAGATACGCAGTATTTT.

The chain has TRBV6-2 or TRBV6-3 and TRBJ1-1; D is ambiguous. The CDR3 loop spans 13 amino acids. Germline CDR1 MNHEY, CDR2 SVGEGT. The V end was cut by 6 bases, the J end by 0 bases, with 8 bases between. This CDR3 is CASRITMNTEAFF. CDR3 nucleotides: TGTGCCAGCAGAATTACGATGAACACTGAAGCTTTCTTT.

This clonotype has more than one count but fewer than ten. The chain links TRBV7-9 to TRBJ1-2; D remains unclear. The CDR3 is made up of 15 amino acids. Germline loops: CDR1 SEHNR, CDR2 FQNEAQ (reference sequence). Trimming took 5 bases from V and 0 from J, leaving 13 bases between them. The CDR3 nucleotides read TGTGCCAGCAGCGGGCTGGAGGTTTCTAACTATGGCTACACCTTC. Protein product: CASSGLEVSNYGYTF.

This clonotype was seen only a few times. The chain combines TRBV13 with TRBJ2-7; 7 bases are a match to TRBD1. V dropped 4 bases and J dropped 3; count of bases not matched to a gene: 3. Per the germline V gene, CDR1 is PRHDT and CDR2 is FYEKMQ (reference sequence). The CDR3 consists of 13 residues. CDR3 DNA sequence: TGTGCCAGCAGCTACGACAGGGTCTACGAGCAGTACTTC. This translates into CASSYDRVYEQYF.

This clonotype was seen a handful of times. The chain uses TRBV29-1 and TRBJ2-5, with unresolved D. From germline, CDR1 is SQVTM and CDR2 ANQGSEA. Trimming removed 4 bases at V and 4 bases at J, with 4 bases between. This CDR3 spans 10 amino acids. Here the CDR3 reads CSVVRETQYF. CDR3 bases: TGCAGCGTTGTACGAGAGACCCAGTACTTC.

The chain uses TRBV20-1 and TRBJ2-7; the D is unclear. The germline V gene encodes CDR1 DFQATT and CDR2 SNEGSKA (reference sequence). V dropped 4 bases and J dropped 0 bases, with 10 bases sitting between them. The CDR3 consists of 13 residues. DNA for the CDR3: TGCAGTGCTAAATCGGGCAGCTCCTACGAGCAGTACTTC. Protein product: CSAKSGSSYEQYF.

This clonotype was seen repeatedly, ten times or more. The DNA of the CDR3 is TGCGCCAGCAGCCAAGAAGTGGCGGGGGGCTTTAATGAGCAGTTCTTC. This sequence encodes CASSQEVAGGFNEQFF. V and J are TRBV4-3 and TRBJ2-1; the match to TRBD2 covers 8 bases. Germline CDR1 and CDR2: LGHNA and YSLEER. This CDR3 has 16 amino acids. V was pared by 0 bases and J by 7 bases, with 8 bases of the junction left unmatched.

Concerning this clonotype itself: A much larger clone is a single base away; this may be a read error. This chain links TRBV20-1 with TRBJ1-4; D not certain. The CDR3 sequence is 14 residues long. Germline lookup yields CDR1 DFQATT and CDR2 SNEGSKA (reference sequence). CDR3 loop: CSARGAPLQENLFF. CDR3 coding DNA: TGCAGTGCTAGAGGGGCCCCTCTTCAGGAAAATCTGTTTTTT.

The genes are TRBV12-3 or TRBV12-4 and TRBJ1-5; TRBD1 aligns across 7 bases. This CDR3 spans 14 amino acids. V dropped 6 bases and J dropped 14; count of bases not matched to a gene: 16. The CDR3 spells CASSQGQVIQGKHF. For the CDR3, the DNA is TGTGCCAGCAGCCAAGGACAGGTCATACAGGGGAAGCATTTT.

There are many counts of this clonotype. This chain links TRBV7-2 with TRBJ2-3; no clear D. CDR3 length: 12 amino acids. Germline CDR1 SGHTA, CDR2 FQGNSA. Between the trimmed V and J ends, which lost 4 bases and 0 bases, there was a span of 2 bases. In nucleotides, the CDR3 is TGTGCCAGCAGCTCAAGCACAGATACGCAGTATTTT. This translates into CASSSSTDTQYF.

Written as DNA, the CDR3 is TGCAGTGCCATCGAACCGAGACTCGGCACAGATACGCAGTATTTT. Amino acid sequence: CSAIEPRLGTDTQYF. The rearrangement links TRBV20-1 to TRBJ2-3, with unresolved D. The CDR3 length is 15 residues. Germline V gene data show CDR1 as DFQATT and CDR2 as SNEGSKA (reference sequence). The germline V and J ends were trimmed by 6 bases and 1 base, with 17 bases remaining between them.

This clonotype has just a few counts. The chain combines TRBV29-1 with TRBJ1-1, with D unclear. Trimming left V 7 bases short and J 0 bases short, with 3 bases between. Germline V gene lookup returns CDR1 SQVTM and CDR2 ANQGSEA. This CDR3 is 10 amino acids long. As DNA, the CDR3 is TGCAGCGGAATGAACACTGAAGCTTTCTTT. It translates to CSGMNTEAFF.

The rearrangement links TRBV4-3 to TRBJ2-1, with D possibly TRBD1 on 5 matching bases. This CDR3 is built from 15 residues. Trimming cost V 0 bases and J 1 base, with 7 bases left between them. CDR1 and CDR2 (germline): LGHNA, YSLEER. Here the CDR3 DNA reads TGCGCCAGCAGCCAAGAAGACAGTTCCTACAATGAGCAGTTCTTC. Its translation: CASSQEDSSYNEQFF.

At least ten counts were recorded for this clonotype. The gene calls are TRBV12-3 or TRBV12-4 and TRBJ1-2; the D is unclear. V was shortened by 3 bases and J by 7 bases, with 6 bases between the two germline ends. The CDR3 contains 11 residues. The CDR3 loop reads CASSFGSGYTF. The CDR3 DNA follows: TGTGCCAGCAGTTTTGGGTCTGGCTACACCTTC.

The chain has TRBV7-2 and TRBJ1-6; tentative D call: TRBD1 (5 bases). The CDR3 covers 16 residues. V was cut by 1 base and J by 0 bases, with 7 bases left in between. Germline assignment: CDR1 SGHTA and CDR2 FQGNSA. The CDR3 loop is CASSLDRNSYNSPLHF. DNA for the CDR3: TGTGCCAGCAGCTTAGACAGGAACTCCTATAATTCACCCCTCCACTTT.

This clonotype has at least ten counts. The rearrangement links TRBV9 to TRBJ2-7; D might be TRBD1 (5 bases). There are 15 residues in the CDR3. Trimming cost V 2 bases and J 0 bases, with 12 bases left between them. Germline assignment: CDR1 SGDLS and CDR2 YYNGEE. The CDR3 coding sequence is TGTGCCAGCAGCGTCAATCCGACAGCCTCCTACGAGCAGTACTTC. Its protein product is CASSVNPTASYEQYF. Variable domain in full (rest from reference TRBV9 and TRBJ2-7): DSGVTQTPKHLITATGQRVTLRCSPRSGDLSVYWYQQSLDQGLQFLIQYYNGEERAKGNILERFSAQQFPDLHSELNLSSLELGDSALYFCASSVNPTASYEQYFGPGTRLTVT.

This clonotype has a handful of counts. This chain joins TRBV20-1 and TRBJ1-6, with a tentative D call TRBD1 (5 bases). Germline assignment: CDR1 DFQATT and CDR2 SNEGSKA (reference sequence). With 5 bases removed from V and 9 bases from J, the gap between germline ends came to 17 bases. This CDR3 spans 14 amino acids. The CDR3 protein is CSAPRGQGFSPLHF. CDR3 DNA: TGCAGTGCTCCCCGCGGGCAGGGTTTTTCACCCCTCCACTTT.

CDR3 in amino acids: CASSLLPLGADTQYF. The CDR3 DNA reads TGTGCCAGCAGTTTGCTGCCGCTAGGCGCAGATACGCAGTATTTT. This rearrangement joins TRBV28 to TRBJ2-3; D not resolved. V gave up 3 bases and J gave up 4 bases, with 14 bases separating them. Germline CDR1 reads MDHEN; CDR2 reads SYDVKM. CDR3 length: 15 residues.

At least ten counts were recorded for this clonotype. The V gene is TRBV20-1, the J gene TRBJ2-1; D could derive from TRBD1 or TRBD2 (5 bases each). CDR3 length: 14 residues. The V end lost 5 bases, the J end lost 1 base, and 12 bases lay between the germline ends. Germline CDR1 reads DFQATT; CDR2 reads SNEGSKA (reference sequence). CDR3 nucleotides: TGCAGTGCTCAGGGACCGAAATCCTACAATGAGCAGTTCTTC. Its protein is CSAQGPKSYNEQFF.

Ten or more counts support this clonotype. The rearrangement uses TRBV6-2 or TRBV6-3 and TRBJ1-1; D is unclear. Trimming took 6 bases from V and 11 from J, leaving 16 bases between them. The CDR3 is 12 residues long. CDR1 MNHEY and CDR2 SVGEGT come from the germline V gene. DNA for the CDR3: TGTGCCAGCAGCTCATTAGGCCCTAGGGCTTTCTTT. It yields the protein CASSSLGPRAFF.

This clonotype was seen many times. V gene TRBV10-3 combines with J gene TRBJ2-1, with TRBD1 matching over 9 bases. After removal of 8 bases from V and 3 bases from J, the junction contained 2 bases not matched to a gene. The CDR3 spans 13 residues. In germline, CDR1 is ENHRY, CDR2 SYGVKD. Written as DNA, the CDR3 is TGTGCCATCCGGACAGGGGACTACAATGAGCAGTTCTTC. It translates to CAIRTGDYNEQFF.

This clonotype was seen at least ten times. The chain uses TRBV4-2 and TRBJ1-1; no clear D gene. Germline CDR1 and CDR2: LGHNA and YNFKEQ. V was clipped by 0 bases and J by 3 bases, with 17 bases between them. The CDR3 loop spans 17 amino acids. CDR3 protein: CASSQEMELSGDTEAFF. The CDR3 nucleotides read TGTGCCAGCAGCCAAGAAATGGAGCTCTCTGGGGACACTGAAGCTTTCTTT.